Presented here are 24 T cell receptor beta chains from one specimen sequenced in a study of cytomegalovirus exposure and HLA in healthy donors. Researchers ran the PCR with 60 Vbeta and 13 Jbeta primers. Only in-frame clones appear in the TCRdb table, and some are missing; sequencing was by immunoSEQ multiplex PCR. Of 130,000 or so clones listed, roughly 84% are singletons. Material: PBMCs. The source of these receptors is a young woman in good health and CMV-seropositive.

The table lists this clone with a few counts. The gene calls are TRBV25-1 and TRBJ1-4, with D maybe TRBD1 (5 bases). In germline, CDR1 is MGHDK, CDR2 SYGVNS. Trimming pared 3 bases from V and 3 bases from J, leaving 8 bases between. The length of the CDR3 is 14 residues. CDR3 residues: CASSDPGANEKLFF. Written as DNA, the CDR3 is TGTGCCAGCAGTGATCCGGGGGCTAATGAAAAACTGTTTTTT.

The rearrangement links TRBV29-1 to TRBJ2-7; the D gene is possibly TRBD2 (6 bases). In germline, CDR1 is SQVTM, CDR2 ANQGSEA. This CDR3 region has 13 residues. V was pared by 6 bases and J by 3 bases, with 15 bases between. The DNA of the CDR3 is TGCAGCGTCTTTTCCCGGGGGATCTACGAGCAGTACTTC. Encoded protein: CSVFSRGIYEQYF.

The chain combines TRBV6-6 with TRBJ2-2, with D perhaps matching TRBD1 (6 bases). Germline V gives CDR1 MNHNY, CDR2 SVGAGI (reference sequence). The CDR3 spans 15 residues. The ends were cut back, 0 bases at V and 4 bases at J, with 9 bases in the middle. CDR3 loop: CASSYSGQSTGELFF. In DNA, the CDR3 is TGTGCCAGCAGTTACTCCGGACAGAGCACCGGGGAGCTGTTTTTT.

J is TRBJ2-5 and V is TRBV5-1, with TRBD2 as a possible D gene (7 bases). Trimming cost V 7 bases and J 5 bases, with 18 bases left between them. The CDR3 has 14 residues. Germline V gives CDR1 SGHRS, CDR2 YFSETQ. CDR3 sequence (DNA): TGCGCCAGCGCCAGAGGGGGGGGGCAGGAGACCCAGTACTTC. It is translated as CASARGGGQETQYF.

This clone occurred once. The V call is TRBV5-6, the J call TRBJ2-7; D possibly corresponds to TRBD1 (6 bases). The CDR3 runs to 13 residues. The V end lost 4 bases, the J end lost 3 bases, and 11 bases lay between the germline ends. Germline lookup yields CDR1 SGHDT and CDR2 YYEEEE. The CDR3 nucleotides read TGTGCCAGCAGCAAACAGGGCCTCTACGAGCAGTACTTC. The encoded protein is CASSKQGLYEQYF.

J is TRBJ2-5 and V is TRBV7-9; 10 bases line up with TRBD2. The end of the DNA is better explained by TRBJ2-7, so the J call may be wrong. The V gene's germline CDR1 is SEHNR and CDR2 FQNEAQ (reference sequence). This CDR3 spans 16 amino acids. This CDR3 is CASSTNLAGVIDEQYF. CDR3 bases: TGTGCCAGCAGCACCAATCTAGCGGGGGTAATCGACGAGCAGTACTTC.

The rearrangement joins TRBV29-1 to TRBJ1-4; TRBD1 aligns across 10 bases. The CDR3 has 13 residues. V gave up 3 bases and J gave up 10 bases; unmatched junction bases: 5. Germline assignment: CDR1 SQVTM and CDR2 ANQGSEA. The CDR3: CSVDRDRGGKLFF. CDR3 sequence (DNA): TGCAGCGTTGACCGGGACAGGGGAGGAAAACTGTTTTTT.

The sample holds a few counts of this clone. V gene TRBV6-1 combines with J gene TRBJ2-7; 10 bases map to TRBD2. Trimming removed 7 bases from V and 2 bases from J; junction bases left unmatched: 8. The germline gives CDR1 MNHNS, CDR2 SASEGT. The CDR3 has 15 residues. The chain's CDR3 is CASNVAGGKTYEQYF. CDR3 DNA sequence: TGTGCCAGCAACGTAGCGGGGGGAAAGACCTACGAGCAGTACTTC.

The rearrangement joins TRBV7-3 to TRBJ2-1, with 9 bases that match TRBD1. Losses at the gene ends were 5 bases for V and 1 base for J; bases not matched to a gene: 3. Germline V CDR1 and CDR2: SGHTA, FQGTGA. The CDR3 consists of 15 residues. CDR3 nucleotides: TGTGCCAGCAGCCAACAGGGGGCATCCTACAATGAGCAGTTCTTC. Translation: CASSQQGASYNEQFF.

In this sample, this clone turned up a few times. The chain combines TRBV7-9 with TRBJ1-5, with 8 bases fitting TRBD1. Germline lookup yields CDR1 SEHNR and CDR2 FQNEAQ (reference sequence). V dropped 5 bases and J dropped 0; count of bases not matched to a gene: 6. The CDR3 contains 16 residues. For the CDR3, the DNA is TGTGCCAGCAGCCCGGACAGGGTTAATAGCAATCAGCCCCAGCATTTT. Protein sequence: CASSPDRVNSNQPQHF.

V is TRBV19 and J is TRBJ2-7; D perhaps matches TRBD1 (5 bases). The CDR3 runs to 14 residues. V lost 1 base and J 3 bases, leaving 10 bases between the germline ends. Germline CDR1 and CDR2: LNHDA and SQIVND (reference sequence). CDR3 DNA: TGTGCCAGTAGTATAGCCGACACAGGCTACGAGCAGTACTTC. Its protein product is CASSIADTGYEQYF.

The chain employs TRBV28 and TRBJ2-7; 7 bases agree with TRBD1. CDR1 MDHEN and CDR2 SYDVKM come from the germline V gene. This CDR3 is built from 14 residues. V was pared by 4 bases and J by 4 bases, with 7 bases of the junction left unmatched. DNA of the CDR3: TGTGCCAGCAGTTCTCCTACCAGGGGGTACGAGCAGTACTTC. Encoded protein: CASSSPTRGYEQYF. The full variable domain, with the rest looked up from reference TRBV28 and TRBJ2-7, is DVKVTQSSRYLVKRTGEKVFLECVQDMDHENMFWYRQDPGLGLRLIYFSYDVKMKEKGDIPEGYSVSREKKERFSLILESASTNQTSMYLCASSSPTRGYEQYFGPGTRLTVT.

This clone was found once. This chain links TRBV4-1 with TRBJ2-3, with 9 bases matching TRBD1. The germline gives CDR1 MGHRA, CDR2 YSYEKL. The CDR3 loop spans 15 amino acids. V lost 3 bases, J lost 2 bases, and 3 bases stayed unmatched. CDR3 bases: TGCGCCAGCAGCCATGGACAGGGGCTCACAGATACGCAGTATTTT. Its protein is CASSHGQGLTDTQYF.

The chain combines TRBV2 with TRBJ1-5; D is ambiguous. The CDR3 length is 13 residues. Germline CDR1 is SNHLY and CDR2 is FYNNEI. The V and J ends lost 4 bases and 10 bases respectively, with 14 bases between them. DNA of the CDR3: TGTGCCAGCAGTGGGGCCTATTCCGGCCCCCAGCATTTT. It yields the protein CASSGAYSGPQHF. The full variable domain, its missing parts supplied by reference TRBV2 and TRBJ1-5, is EPEVTQTPSHQVTQMGQEVILRCVPISNHLYFYWYRQILGQKVEFLVSFYNNEISEKSEIFDDQFSVERPDGSNFTLKIRSTKLEDSAMYFCASSGAYSGPQHFGDGTRLSIL.

This clone showed up just a few times. The chain joins TRBV2 to TRBJ2-5; the match to TRBD1 covers 8 bases. The CDR3 extends over 16 amino acids. Unmatched junction bases numbered 14, after V lost 6 bases and J lost 5 bases. The germline CDR1 and CDR2 sequences are SNHLY and FYNNEI. CDR3 region: CASRLLLRTGRETQYF. CDR3 coding DNA: TGTGCCAGCAGACTCCTCCTCCGGACAGGGAGGGAGACCCAGTACTTC.

J is TRBJ1-2 and V is TRBV19; TRBD1 aligns across 7 bases. The CDR3 length is 12 residues. The V gene end was trimmed by 6 bases and the J gene end by 9 bases; junction bases not matched to a gene: 7. Germline V gene sequence: CDR1 LNHDA, CDR2 SQIVND (reference sequence). As DNA, the CDR3 is TGTGCCAGTAGCTCGACAGGGAGTAGCTACACCTTC. Its translation: CASSSTGSSYTF.

The chain's CDR3 is CASSLGAGAQTDTQYF. The CDR3 nucleotides read TGTGCCAGCAGCTTGGGGGCAGGGGCGCAGACAGATACGCAGTATTTT. The chain recombines TRBV5-4 with TRBJ2-3; D possibly corresponds to TRBD1 (6 bases). The CDR3 sequence is 16 residues long. Germline V gene data show CDR1 as SGHNT and CDR2 as YYREEE (reference sequence). Trimming pared 0 bases from V and 3 bases from J, leaving 14 bases between.

This rearrangement joins TRBV29-1 to TRBJ1-2; 8 nucleotides align to TRBD1. Germline CDR1 and CDR2: SQVTM and ANQGSEA. V was pared by 4 bases and J by 4 bases, with 5 bases of the junction left unmatched. CDR3 length: 13 amino acids. CDR3 sequence (DNA): TGCAGCGTTGGGACAGGGTCTCTCTATGGCTACACCTTC. It yields the protein CSVGTGSLYGYTF.

In the case of this clone: The junction shows a germline mismatch at one end, possibly a read error. The chain joins TRBV7-9 to TRBJ1-1; tentatively, D is TRBD1 (5 bases). The CDR3 contains 14 residues. CDR1 is SEHNR and CDR2 is FQNEAQ in the germline V gene (reference sequence). The CDR3 coding sequence is TGTTCCAGCAGCCTCAAGGAGGGGACCACTGAAGCTTTCTTT. It codes for CSSSLKEGTTEAFF.

CDR3 amino acids: CASSASGTRNEQFF. In DNA form, the CDR3 reads TGTGCCAGCAGCGCCTCCGGGACTAGGAATGAGCAGTTCTTC. The chain carries TRBV9 and TRBJ2-1; 8 bases fit TRBD2. Per the germline V gene, CDR1 is SGDLS and CDR2 is YYNGEE. The length of the CDR3 is 14 residues. J gave up 7 bases and V 3 bases, and 6 bases lay outside the gene matches.

This clone was seen only once. The chain links TRBV10-3 to TRBJ2-3; 11 nucleotides align to TRBD2. From germline, CDR1 is ENHRY and CDR2 SYGVKD. V lost 10 bases, J lost 3 bases, and 3 bases stayed unmatched. This CDR3 comprises 13 residues. The CDR3 loop is CATGLAGTDTQYF. CDR3 sequence (DNA): TGTGCCACCGGACTAGCGGGTACAGATACGCAGTATTTT.

The chain has TRBV27 and TRBJ1-2; tentative D call: TRBD1 (6 bases). Germline CDR1 MNHEY, CDR2 SMNVEV (reference sequence). The CDR3 is 16 residues long. V gave up 0 bases and J gave up 6 bases, with 17 bases separating them. The CDR3 DNA is TGTGCCAGCAGTTTATCGGGGGGGGCAGTGTGGGATGGCTACACCTTC. Residues: CASSLSGGAVWDGYTF.

This chain uses TRBV19 with TRBJ2-3, with TRBD2 matching over 11 bases. Trimming at V came to 9 bases and at J to 5 bases, leaving 7 bases not matched to a gene. This CDR3 is built from 14 residues. The germline V gene encodes CDR1 LNHDA and CDR2 SQIVND (reference sequence). CDR3 sequence reads: CASRPGTSGDTQYF. CDR3 bases: TGTGCCAGCCGACCCGGGACTAGCGGAGATACGCAGTATTTT.

This clone occurred a few times. CDR3 nucleotide sequence: TGCACCAGCAGCCGCCCTAGCAGGGGGCCCTCAGAGACCCAGTACTTC. It yields the protein CTSSRPSRGPSETQYF. The chain couples TRBV1 to TRBJ2-5; the listed D gene, TRBD1, was not tested against the DNA. TRBV1 is marked as a pseudogene. The CDR3 extends over 16 amino acids.